The 28 T cell receptor beta chains below all came from one sample that was sequenced in a study of T cell changes during pregnancy in multiple sclerosis. Clones were read by immunoSEQ multiplex PCR, and TCRdb kept only the in-frame ones, dropping some. The sample includes roughly 41,000 clones, roughly nine tenths of them seen just once. The source material was CD4+ T cells from peripheral blood mononuclear cells, sampled in the first trimester of pregnancy. The receptor source for this set is a female donor with multiple sclerosis, enrolled in a pregnancy study.

The chain carries TRBV7-6 and TRBJ2-7; D not certain. This CDR3 has 15 residues. Per germline, CDR1 SGHVS and CDR2 FNYEAQ. Trimming cost V 3 bases and J 3 bases, with 15 bases left between them. The CDR3, as DNA: TGTGCCAGCAGCTTTGCCGGGTCAACCATCTACGAGCAGTACTTC. The encoded protein is CASSFAGSTIYEQYF.

The chain recombines TRBV4-3 with TRBJ1-2, with D perhaps TRBD1 (5 bases). Germline values: CDR1 LGHNA, CDR2 YSLEER. Trimming pared 3 bases from V and 2 bases from J, leaving 16 bases between. The CDR3 sequence is 16 residues long. The CDR3 DNA sequence: TGCGCCAGCAGCCAGACTGCTAGGGGAGGCAACTATGGCTACACCTTC. Translating gives CASSQTARGGNYGYTF.

This clone was counted between two and nine times. The chain employs TRBV11-1 and TRBJ2-7; D is ambiguous. V lost 4 bases and J lost 6, with 10 bases in between. The CDR3 spans 12 residues. Germline V CDR1 and CDR2: SGHAT, FQDESV (reference sequence). The CDR3 region has the DNA TGTGCCAGCAGCTCCTTGAGAGTCGAGCAGTACTTC. Encoded protein: CASSSLRVEQYF.

The chain uses TRBV30 and TRBJ2-7, with 10 positions matching TRBD2. V was pared by 0 bases and J by 7 bases, with 9 bases of the junction left unmatched. CDR3 size: 15 residues. Per the germline V gene, CDR1 is GTSNPN and CDR2 is SVGIG (reference sequence). The CDR3: CAWSVTLAGAGEQYF. The CDR3 coding sequence is TGTGCCTGGAGTGTAACCCTAGCGGGAGCGGGAGAGCAGTACTTC.

The V and J genes are TRBV28 and TRBJ2-5; tentative D call: TRBD2 (6 bases). The germline CDR1 and CDR2 sequences are MDHEN and SYDVKM. CDR3 length: 16 amino acids. V lost 3 bases and J 3 bases, leaving 17 bases between the germline ends. CDR3 bases: TGTGCCAGCAGTTTGAGCGTACCGGGAGCTAAAGAGACCCAGTACTTC. The encoded protein is CASSLSVPGAKETQYF.

In DNA form, the CDR3 reads TGTGCCAGCAGCTTACCCAGGGATAACAACTATGGCTACACCTTC. Protein sequence: CASSLPRDNNYGYTF. V is TRBV13 and J is TRBJ1-2; D possibly corresponds to TRBD1 (5 bases). From germline, CDR1 is PRHDT and CDR2 FYEKMQ (reference sequence). The V end lost 2 bases, the J end lost 2 bases, and 12 bases lay between the germline ends. This CDR3 has 15 amino acids.

This rearrangement joins TRBV11-3 to TRBJ1-1; 8 bases agree with TRBD1. Germline V CDR1 and CDR2: SGHNT, YENEEA. The CDR3 consists of 14 residues. Trimming cost V 5 bases and J 3 bases; bases outside gene matches: 5. CDR3: CASSPKTGDTEAFF. In nucleotides, the CDR3 is TGTGCCAGCAGCCCCAAGACAGGGGACACTGAAGCTTTCTTT.

The rearrangement links TRBV10-3 to TRBJ2-7, with 8 bases aligning to TRBD2. Germline V gene lookup returns CDR1 ENHRY and CDR2 SYGVKD. The CDR3 covers 14 residues. Trimming at V came to 2 bases and at J to 6 bases, leaving 6 bases not matched to a gene. This CDR3 reads CAISELAGRGEQYF. The CDR3 coding sequence is TGTGCCATCAGTGAGCTAGCGGGTAGAGGCGAGCAGTACTTC.

The rearrangement uses TRBV7-9 and TRBJ1-4; the D gene is possibly TRBD1 (6 bases). With 1 base removed from V and 7 bases from J, the gap between germline ends came to 13 bases. This CDR3 has 15 residues. CDR1 is SEHNR and CDR2 is FQNEAQ in the germline V gene (reference sequence). The DNA of the CDR3 is TGTGCCAGCAGCTTAGTTCAGGGGCGTTCTGAAAAACTGTTTTTT. Its protein product is CASSLVQGRSEKLFF.

V and J are TRBV9 and TRBJ1-3, with 9 bases lining up with TRBD1. V shed 3 bases, J shed 4 bases, and the junction held 8 bases outside the gene matches. This CDR3 comprises 16 residues. Germline CDR1 is SGDLS and CDR2 is YYNGEE. CDR3 in amino acids: CASSAVLTGGGNTIYF. DNA of the CDR3: TGTGCCAGCAGCGCCGTATTGACAGGGGGGGGAAACACCATATATTTT.

The rearrangement uses TRBV28 and TRBJ2-1, with 14 bases identical to TRBD2. Germline V lookup: CDR1 MDHEN, CDR2 SYDVKM. This CDR3 comprises 15 residues. V was pared by 6 bases and J by 6 bases, with 4 bases of the junction left unmatched. The CDR3 DNA is TGTGCCAGCAGCAAGACTAGCGGGAGGGCCAATGAGCAGTTCTTC. It specifies CASSKTSGRANEQFF.

The chain recombines TRBV6-6 with TRBJ2-5, with D perhaps TRBD2 (6 bases). The CDR3 sequence is 14 residues long. Per germline, CDR1 MNHNY and CDR2 SVGAGI (reference sequence). Between the trimmed V and J ends, which lost 0 bases and 1 base, there was a span of 6 bases. The CDR3 sequence is CASSYSRGQETQYF. The CDR3 region has the DNA TGTGCCAGCAGTTACTCGCGGGGCCAAGAGACCCAGTACTTC.

Only one count was recorded for this clone. V usage is TRBV7-8 and J usage is TRBJ2-5; TRBD2 aligns across 13 bases. Trimming took 4 bases from V and 5 from J; bases not matched to a gene: 13. CDR1 is SGHVS, CDR2 FQNEAQ, per germline. CDR3 length: 18 residues. The CDR3 DNA follows: TGTGCCAGCAGCTCCCTACCGACTAGCGGGAGGCGTTTGGAGACCCAGTACTTC. It is translated as CASSSLPTSGRRLETQYF. Supplemented by reference TRBV7-8 and TRBJ2-5, the full variable domain reads GAGVSQSPRYKVAKRGQDVALRCDPISGHVSLFWYQQALGQGPEFLTYFQNEAQLDKSGLPSDRFFAERPEGSVSTLKIQRTQQEDSAVYLCASSSLPTSGRRLETQYFGPGTRLLVL.

The chain links TRBV9 to TRBJ2-7; 13 nucleotides match TRBD2. The V segment lost 4 bases and the J segment 6 bases; nucleotides outside the gene matches: 10. This CDR3 is built from 16 residues. In germline, CDR1 is SGDLS, CDR2 YYNGEE. CDR3 bases: TGTGCCAGCAGCCCTCGGACTAGCGGGAGTCTTAGCGAGCAGTACTTC. Its protein product is CASSPRTSGSLSEQYF.

V usage is TRBV14 and J usage is TRBJ1-1; no definite D call. V dropped 5 bases and J dropped 0 bases, with 13 bases sitting between them. Germline CDR1 SGHDN, CDR2 FVKESK. The CDR3 covers 15 residues. CDR3 in amino acids: CASSEASGMNTEAFF. Written as DNA, the CDR3 is TGTGCCAGCAGCGAAGCGTCGGGGATGAACACTGAAGCTTTCTTT. Combining the CDR3 with reference TRBV14 and TRBJ1-1 gives the whole variable domain EAGVTQFPSHSVIEKGQTVTLRCDPISGHDNLYWYRRVMGKEIKFLLHFVKESKQDESGMPNNRFLAERTGGTYSTLKVQPAELEDSGVYFCASSEASGMNTEAFFGQGTRLTVV.

This rearrangement joins TRBV6-1 to TRBJ2-7; 9 positions agree with TRBD2. The J segment lost 4 bases and the V segment lost 4 bases, leaving 11 bases of the junction unmatched. The CDR3 loop spans 16 amino acids. Germline CDR1 reads MNHNS; CDR2 reads SASEGT. CDR3 amino acids: CASSGLSGGTPYEQYF. CDR3 coding DNA: TGTGCCAGCAGTGGGCTTAGCGGGGGTACACCGTACGAGCAGTACTTC.

This chain connects TRBV7-2 to TRBJ2-2, with 8 bases matching TRBD2. Trimming removed 5 bases from V and 6 bases from J; junction bases left unmatched: 5. The CDR3 has 14 amino acids. Germline values: CDR1 SGHTA, CDR2 FQGNSA. CDR3: CASSREGAAGELFF. The CDR3, as DNA: TGTGCCAGCAGCCGGGAGGGTGCGGCCGGGGAGCTGTTTTTT.

This chain links TRBV9 with TRBJ2-3; D uncertain. CDR1 and CDR2 from the germline V gene are SGDLS and YYNGEE. The CDR3 totals 15 residues. Trimming took 1 base from V and 6 from J, leaving 15 bases between them. The CDR3 nucleotides are TGTGCCAGCAGCGTATATGGAGAAAGCCGGGATACGCAGTATTTT. Encoded protein: CASSVYGESRDTQYF.

This chain joins TRBV28 and TRBJ2-7; 8 positions agree with TRBD1. The CDR3 is 14 amino acids. Trimming at V came to 5 bases and at J to 5 bases, leaving 8 bases not matched to a gene. Looked up from germline, CDR1 is MDHEN and CDR2 is SYDVKM. CDR3 loop: CASSTWTGTHEQYF. CDR3 DNA sequence: TGTGCCAGCAGTACGTGGACAGGGACCCACGAGCAGTACTTC.

V is TRBV9 and J is TRBJ2-2, with D perhaps TRBD1 (6 bases). Trimming cost V 0 bases and J 4 bases, with 13 bases left between them. CDR1 is SGDLS and CDR2 is YYNGEE in the germline V gene. The CDR3 is 16 amino acids. CDR3 protein: CASSVGSRGSTGELFF. In nucleotides, the CDR3 is TGTGCCAGCAGCGTAGGTTCCAGGGGTAGCACCGGGGAGCTGTTTTTT.

J is TRBJ2-5 and V is TRBV5-1; 9 bases are shared with TRBD1. The junction had 5 bases not matched to a gene; V was cut back by 5 bases and J by 3 bases. CDR3 length: 14 amino acids. Germline V gene lookup returns CDR1 SGHRS and CDR2 YFSETQ. The DNA of the CDR3 is TGCGCCAGCAGTACCGGACAGGGGAAAGAGACCCAGTACTTC. This sequence encodes CASSTGQGKETQYF.

The chain couples TRBV11-1 to TRBJ2-1; D not certain. The CDR3 runs to 15 residues. V lost 1 base and J 0 bases, leaving 7 bases between the germline ends. Germline CDR1 and CDR2: SGHAT and FQDESV (reference sequence). CDR3 nucleotides: TGTGCCAGCAGCTTAGACCACAACTCCTACAATGAGCAGTTCTTC. Its translation: CASSLDHNSYNEQFF.

V is TRBV4-1 and J is TRBJ2-1; a weak D match, TRBD1 (6 bases). Germline V CDR1 and CDR2: MGHRA, YSYEKL. The CDR3 is 13 amino acids. With 6 bases removed from V and 2 bases from J, the gap between germline ends came to 8 bases. CDR3 nucleotide sequence: TGCGCCAGCAGTACAGGGCCCTACAATGAGCAGTTCTTC. Translating it yields CASSTGPYNEQFF.

The rearrangement joins TRBV29-1 to TRBJ2-1; 8 bases fit TRBD1. Trimming removed 5 bases from V and 10 bases from J; junction bases left unmatched: 10. The CDR3 has 13 residues. Germline assignment: CDR1 SQVTM and CDR2 ANQGSEA. CDR3 nucleotides: TGCAGCGTTACGTTCCTACAGGGGGGAGAGCAGTTCTTC. Its protein product is CSVTFLQGGEQFF.

J is TRBJ1-1 and V is TRBV5-1; D is possibly TRBD1 (6 bases). Trimming took 4 bases from V and 1 from J, leaving 14 bases between them. The CDR3 covers 15 residues. The germline V gene has CDR1 SGHRS and CDR2 YFSETQ. The CDR3 is CASSARGKENTEAFF. CDR3 sequence (DNA): TGCGCCAGCAGCGCCAGGGGTAAGGAGAACACTGAAGCTTTCTTT.

V gene TRBV7-2 combines with J gene TRBJ2-7, with TRBD1 as a possible D gene (5 bases). The CDR3 is 14 amino acids. Germline values: CDR1 SGHTA, CDR2 FQGNSA. V lost 0 bases, J lost 2 bases, and 8 bases lay in between. The CDR3 reads CASSLAYRTYEQYF. In nucleotides, the CDR3 is TGTGCCAGCAGCTTAGCGTACAGGACCTACGAGCAGTACTTC. The whole variable domain, remainder taken from reference TRBV7-2 and TRBJ2-7, is GAGVSQSPSNKVTEKGKDVELRCDPISGHTALYWYRQSLGQGLEFLIYFQGNSAPDKSGLPSDRFSAERTGGSVSTLTIQRTQQEDSAVYLCASSLAYRTYEQYFGPGTRLTVT.

The chain is built from TRBV6-5 and TRBJ1-1, with TRBD1 matching 10 bases. This CDR3 region has 14 residues. Germline V gene lookup returns CDR1 MNHEY and CDR2 SVGAGI. After removal of 6 bases from V and 4 bases from J, the junction contained 5 bases not matched to a gene. Written as DNA, the CDR3 is TGTGCCAGCAGCGCGGACAGGGGGTTCACTGAAGCTTTCTTT. Its translation is CASSADRGFTEAFF.

The chain recombines TRBV29-1 with TRBJ1-1; 7 bases agree with TRBD1. Germline assignment: CDR1 SQVTM and CDR2 ANQGSEA. Unmatched junction bases numbered 2, after V lost 0 bases and J lost 7 bases. CDR3 length equals 12 residues. The CDR3 nucleotides read TGCAGCGTTGAAGATACAGGGGATGAAGCTTTCTTT. Translating gives CSVEDTGDEAFF.